The 24 T cell receptor beta chains given below trace back to one sample, sequenced in a study of T cell responses to AZD1222 COVID-19 vaccine. TCRdb's table, derived via immunoSEQ multiplex PCR, lists solely in-frame clones and lacks some. The sample carries about 130,000 clones, about 90% recorded once. Material: peripheral blood, obtained on day 0 of AZD1222 vaccination. The origin of the receptors is an adult in good health.

The chain combines TRBV20-1 with TRBJ2-2, with 13 bases lining up with TRBD2. V shed 3 bases, J shed 0 bases, and the junction held 7 bases outside the gene matches. Germline V gene sequence: CDR1 DFQATT, CDR2 SNEGSKA (reference sequence). CDR3 length: 18 residues. The CDR3 region has the DNA TGCAGTGCTAGTATCGGGACTAGCGGGGATGCGAACACCGGGGAGCTGTTTTTT. This gives the protein CSASIGTSGDANTGELFF.

The gene calls are TRBV5-4 and TRBJ2-1; no definite D call. This CDR3 is 15 amino acids long. V lost 4 bases and J 0 bases, leaving 11 bases between the germline ends. Germline CDR1 is SGHNT and CDR2 is YYREEE (reference sequence). Here the CDR3 reads CASSDKASSYNEQFF. The DNA of the CDR3 is TGTGCCAGCAGCGATAAGGCTAGCTCCTACAATGAGCAGTTCTTC.

The V and J genes are TRBV6-5 and TRBJ1-1, with D unclear. The CDR3 runs 12 residues. Germline CDR1 MNHEY, CDR2 SVGAGI. The V gene lost 8 bases and the J gene lost 1 base, with 8 bases spanning the gap. Written as DNA, the CDR3 is TGTGCCAGCGGGTGGGGGAACACTGAAGCTTTCTTT. It is translated as CASGWGNTEAFF.

The chain has TRBV5-6 and TRBJ2-1; a weak D match, TRBD2 (6 bases). The CDR3 extends over 14 amino acids. Germline-derived CDR1 and CDR2 are SGHDT and YYEEEE. Deletions cut 3 bases from V and 2 bases from J, with 9 bases between. CDR3 sequence (DNA): TGTGCCAGCAGCTCCGGCGGGGCCTACAATGAGCAGTTCTTC. It is translated as CASSSGGAYNEQFF. Combining the CDR3 with reference TRBV5-6 and TRBJ2-1 gives the whole variable domain DAGVTQSPTHLIKTRGQQVTLRCSPKSGHDTVSWYQQALGQGPQFIFQYYEEEERQRGNFPDRFSGHQFPNYSSELNVNALLLGDSALYLCASSSGGAYNEQFFGPGTRLTVL.

V gene TRBV6-5 combines with J gene TRBJ2-7, with a possible D match to TRBD1 (6 bases). CDR1 and CDR2 from the germline V gene are MNHEY and SVGAGI. Trimming took 6 bases from V and 7 from J, leaving 13 bases between them. This CDR3 region has 12 residues. The CDR3 bases are TGTGCCAGCAGCTCCGCAGACAGGGAGCAGTACTTC. This codes for CASSSADREQYF.

The chain links TRBV30 to TRBJ1-2, with D uncertain. This CDR3 spans 12 amino acids. The germline CDR1 and CDR2 sequences are GTSNPN and SVGIG (reference sequence). The V end was cut by 4 bases, the J end by 6 bases, with 12 bases between. The CDR3 DNA follows: TGTGCCTGGACGGGCGGGTTCGATGGCTACACCTTC. Its protein is CAWTGGFDGYTF.

The V gene is TRBV5-1, the J gene TRBJ2-2, with 7 bases that match TRBD2. With V trimmed by 4 bases and J by 0 bases, 3 bases remained unmatched. The CDR3 consists of 15 residues. The germline CDR1 and CDR2 sequences are SGHRS and YFSETQ. The CDR3 nucleotides read TGCGCCAGCAGCCGGGGGGTCCCGAACACCGGGGAGCTGTTTTTT. This translates into CASSRGVPNTGELFF.

In nucleotides, the CDR3 is TGTGCCAGCACTAAGCGGACCCTGAGCACTGAAGCTTTCTTT. It codes for CASTKRTLSTEAFF. V is TRBV6-5 and J is TRBJ1-1; D is unresolved. The CDR3 extends over 14 amino acids. Trimming stripped 7 bases from V and 4 bases from J, with 16 bases between. Germline values: CDR1 MNHEY, CDR2 SVGAGI.

The chain joins TRBV27 to TRBJ2-1, with TRBD2 as a possible D gene (10 bases). This CDR3 has 18 amino acids. The germline V gene has CDR1 MNHEY and CDR2 SMNVEV (reference sequence). V was cut by 6 bases and J by 6 bases, with 27 bases left in between. Written as DNA, the CDR3 is TGTGCCAGCAGCACCGGGACAGGGACCACTAGCGGGACCAATGAGCAGTTCTTC. It is translated as CASSTGTGTTSGTNEQFF.

The chain links TRBV5-1 to TRBJ1-1, with 7 nucleotides matching TRBD1. Germline values: CDR1 SGHRS, CDR2 YFSETQ. The CDR3 has 15 amino acids. The V gene end was trimmed by 3 bases and the J gene end by 2 bases; junction bases not matched to a gene: 7. CDR3 coding DNA: TGCGCCAGCAGCTCTAGACAGGGCCCTAACACTGAAGCTTTCTTT. Protein: CASSSRQGPNTEAFF.

This clone was seen only once. V usage is TRBV5-1 and J usage is TRBJ1-2; possible D gene TRBD1, 6 bases. Germline CDR1 is SGHRS and CDR2 is YFSETQ. Trimming left V 4 bases short and J 4 bases short, with 11 bases between. The CDR3 covers 13 residues. The chain's CDR3 is CASSLDRSYGYTF. CDR3 coding DNA: TGCGCCAGCAGCCTGGACAGATCCTATGGCTACACCTTC.

The gene calls are TRBV25-1 and TRBJ1-1; D is undetermined. CDR3 size: 14 residues. V was pared by 2 bases and J by 0 bases, with 7 bases between. CDR1 MGHDK and CDR2 SYGVNS come from the germline V gene. The CDR3 bases are TGTGCCAGCAGTGAACACAGAGTGAACACTGAAGCTTTCTTT. Residues: CASSEHRVNTEAFF.

The chain couples TRBV5-4 to TRBJ2-5, with 9 positions matching TRBD2. This CDR3 is built from 13 residues. V lost 7 bases to trimming and J lost 5 bases; unmatched junction nucleotides: 6. From germline, CDR1 is SGHNT and CDR2 YYREEE (reference sequence). CDR3 in amino acids: CASSPAGGETQYF. The CDR3 DNA reads TGTGCCAGCTCCCCCGCGGGAGGGGAGACCCAGTACTTC.

The genes are TRBV19 and TRBJ1-5, with D uncertain. V was cut by 1 base and J by 2 bases, with 9 bases left in between. Germline V CDR1 and CDR2: LNHDA, SQIVND (reference sequence). The CDR3 sequence is 15 residues long. The CDR3 DNA reads as TGTGCCAGTAGTATAGGACGGTCACGCAATCAGCCCCAGCATTTT. The encoded protein is CASSIGRSRNQPQHF.

The rearrangement joins TRBV30 to TRBJ1-1; D remains ambiguous. The germline gives CDR1 GTSNPN, CDR2 SVGIG (reference sequence). Trimming stripped 2 bases from V and 4 bases from J, with 20 bases between. The CDR3 covers 16 residues. The CDR3 nucleotides read TGTGCCTGGAGTCTGTCTTTAGGCAGGCGTGGCACTGAAGCTTTCTTT. It is translated as CAWSLSLGRRGTEAFF.

The chain employs TRBV20-1 and TRBJ1-4, with D unresolved. Looked up from germline, CDR1 is DFQATT and CDR2 is SNEGSKA (reference sequence). V gave up 7 bases and J gave up 0 bases, with 3 bases separating them. The CDR3 consists of 11 residues. For the CDR3, the DNA is TGCAGTGGGGCAACTAATGAAAAACTGTTTTTT. Its protein product is CSGATNEKLFF.

This chain joins TRBV25-1 and TRBJ1-3; the match to TRBD1 covers 7 bases. This CDR3 has 15 residues. Germline CDR1 reads MGHDK; CDR2 reads SYGVNS. The J segment lost 2 bases and the V segment lost 5 bases, leaving 6 bases of the junction unmatched. CDR3 sequence: CASSTPGTAGNTIYF. CDR3 sequence (DNA): TGTGCCAGCAGTACACCCGGGACAGCTGGAAACACCATATATTTT.

V gene TRBV5-1 combines with J gene TRBJ2-7; 10 positions match TRBD1. The CDR3 consists of 16 residues. V shed 0 bases and J 7 bases; nucleotides not matched to a gene: 10. Germline V gene data show CDR1 as SGHRS and CDR2 as YFSETQ. The CDR3 spells CASSLVVGTGAGEQYF. Written as DNA, the CDR3 is TGCGCCAGCAGCTTGGTCGTCGGGACAGGGGCGGGGGAGCAGTACTTC.

The chain has TRBV9 and TRBJ2-3, with 7 bases that match TRBD2. The CDR3 sequence is 15 residues long. Germline lookup yields CDR1 SGDLS and CDR2 YYNGEE. Trimming removed 0 bases from V and 6 bases from J; junction bases left unmatched: 7. The CDR3 bases are TGTGCCAGCAGCGTAGCAAGCGGGGCACGGGATACGCAGTATTTT. This sequence encodes CASSVASGARDTQYF.

The chain combines TRBV3-1 (or the pseudogene TRBV3-2) with TRBJ1-5, with D perhaps TRBD1 (5 bases). The V end was cut by 1 base, the J end by 4 bases, with 14 bases between. CDR1 LGHDT and CDR2 YNNKEL come from the germline V gene (reference sequence). There are 16 residues in the CDR3. In nucleotides, the CDR3 is TGTGCCAGCAGCCAAGGAAGGGGTCTATCGAATCAGCCCCAGCATTTT. It codes for CASSQGRGLSNQPQHF.

The gene calls are TRBV28 and TRBJ2-7, with 7 bases fitting TRBD2. Germline V lookup: CDR1 MDHEN, CDR2 SYDVKM. CDR3 size: 15 residues. The ends lost 5 bases at V and 4 bases at J; junction bases unmatched: 11. In nucleotides, the CDR3 is TGTGCCAGCAGTCCTTCGGGGGGTAGAAGGTACGAGCAGTACTTC. This sequence encodes CASSPSGGRRYEQYF.

The chain is built from TRBV6-4 and TRBJ2-5; no firm D call. Germline CDR1 is MRHNA and CDR2 is SNTAGT. This CDR3 is built from 15 residues. Trimming removed 2 bases from V and 2 bases from J, with 12 bases in between. CDR3 in amino acids: CASSDTRPRQETQYF. The CDR3 DNA reads as TGTGCCAGCAGTGACACACGACCGAGACAAGAGACCCAGTACTTC.

The CDR3 sequence is CASIWTLGEAFF. The DNA of the CDR3 is TGTGCCAGCATCTGGACACTTGGTGAAGCTTTCTTT. The chain joins TRBV2 to TRBJ1-1, with D perhaps TRBD1 (5 bases). CDR1 and CDR2 (germline): SNHLY, FYNNEI. There are 12 residues in the CDR3. Trimming took off 7 bases at V and 7 bases at J, with 13 bases between the two ends.

This clone has only a few counts. The rearrangement links TRBV9 to TRBJ1-2; the D is unclear. This CDR3 contains 12 residues. Germline CDR1 and CDR2: SGDLS and YYNGEE. V shed 3 bases and J shed 5 bases, with 8 bases lying between them. CDR3 amino acids: CASSAREYGYTF. The CDR3 region has the DNA TGTGCCAGCAGCGCAAGGGAATATGGCTACACCTTC.